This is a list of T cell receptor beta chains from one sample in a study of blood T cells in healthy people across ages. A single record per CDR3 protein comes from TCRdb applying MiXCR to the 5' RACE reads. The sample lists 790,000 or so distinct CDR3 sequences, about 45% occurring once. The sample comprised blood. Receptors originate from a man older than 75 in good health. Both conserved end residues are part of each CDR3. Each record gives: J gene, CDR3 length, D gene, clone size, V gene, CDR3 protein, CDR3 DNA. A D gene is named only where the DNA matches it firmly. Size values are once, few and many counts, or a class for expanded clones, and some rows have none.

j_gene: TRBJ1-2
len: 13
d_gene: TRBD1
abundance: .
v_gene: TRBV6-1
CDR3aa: CASSEEDREGYTF
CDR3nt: TGTGCCAGCAGTGAAGAGGACAGGGAGGGCTACACCTTC

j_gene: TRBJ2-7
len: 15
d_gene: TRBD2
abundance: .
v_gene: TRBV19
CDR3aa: CASSGLAGGYNEQYF
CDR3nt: TGTGCCAGTAGTGGACTAGCGGGAGGGTACAATGAGCAGTACTTC

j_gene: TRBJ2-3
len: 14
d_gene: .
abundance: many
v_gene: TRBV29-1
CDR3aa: CSALRELGPDTQYF
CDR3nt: TGCAGCGCACTAAGGGAGTTAGGACCAGATACGCAGTATTTT

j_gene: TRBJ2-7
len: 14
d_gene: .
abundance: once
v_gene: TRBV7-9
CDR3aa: CASSLGKSSYEQYF
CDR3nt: TGTGCCAGCAGCTTGGGGAAGAGCTCCTACGAGCAGTACTTC

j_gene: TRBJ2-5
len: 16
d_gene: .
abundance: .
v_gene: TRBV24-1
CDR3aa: CATSDLRGLGEETQYF
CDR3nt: TGTGCCACCAGTGATTTGCGGGGATTGGGAGAAGAGACCCAGTACTTC

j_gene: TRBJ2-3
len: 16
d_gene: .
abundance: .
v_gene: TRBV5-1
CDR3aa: CASSPSVQEGTDTQYF
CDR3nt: TGCGCCAGCAGCCCATCAGTTCAGGAGGGCACAGATACGCAGTATTTT

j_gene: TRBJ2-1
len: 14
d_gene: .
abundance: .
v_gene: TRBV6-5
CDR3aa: CASTHRVGGNEQFF
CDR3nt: TGTGCCAGCACCCATCGAGTAGGGGGGAATGAGCAGTTCTTC

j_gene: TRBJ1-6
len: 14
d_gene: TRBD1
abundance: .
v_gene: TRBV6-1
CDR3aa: CASSETGDGSPLHF
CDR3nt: TGTGCCAGCAGTGAGACAGGGGATGGCTCACCCCTCCACTTT

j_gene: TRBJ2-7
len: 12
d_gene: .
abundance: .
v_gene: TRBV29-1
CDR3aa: CSVPDGGSKQYF
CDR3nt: TGCAGCGTGCCCGATGGGGGGTCTAAGCAGTACTTC

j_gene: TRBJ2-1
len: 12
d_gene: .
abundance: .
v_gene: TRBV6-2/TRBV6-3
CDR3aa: CASSWAANEQFF
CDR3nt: TGTGCCAGCAGTTGGGCAGCTAATGAGCAGTTCTTC

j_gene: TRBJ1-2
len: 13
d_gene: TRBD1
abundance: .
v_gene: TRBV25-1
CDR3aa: CASSPQGSWGYTF
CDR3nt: TGTGCCAGCAGTCCACAGGGGTCCTGGGGCTACACCTTC

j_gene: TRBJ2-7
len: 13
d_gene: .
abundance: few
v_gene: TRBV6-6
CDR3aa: CAGGAGTDNEQYF
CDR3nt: TGTGCCGGGGGGGCGGGTACTGACAACGAGCAGTACTTC

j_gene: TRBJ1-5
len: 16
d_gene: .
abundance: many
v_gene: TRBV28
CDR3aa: CASSRIPLVSNQPQHF
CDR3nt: TGTGCCAGCAGTCGAATCCCCCTGGTTAGCAATCAGCCCCAGCATTTT

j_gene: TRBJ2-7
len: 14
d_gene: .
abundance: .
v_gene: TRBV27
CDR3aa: CASSFRGKTYEQYF
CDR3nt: TGTGCCAGCAGTTTTCGCGGGAAGACCTACGAGCAGTACTTC

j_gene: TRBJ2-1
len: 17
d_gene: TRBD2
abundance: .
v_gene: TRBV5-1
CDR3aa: CASSPRLAGVTNNEQFF
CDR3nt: TGCGCCAGCAGCCCGAGACTAGCGGGAGTAACAAACAATGAGCAGTTCTTC

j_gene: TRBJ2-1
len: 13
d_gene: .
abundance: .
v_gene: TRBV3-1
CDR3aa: CASSHLEYNEQFF
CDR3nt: TGTGCCAGCAGCCACCTAGAATACAATGAGCAGTTCTTC

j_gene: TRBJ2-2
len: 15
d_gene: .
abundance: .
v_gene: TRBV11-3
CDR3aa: CASSLGIWGTGELFF
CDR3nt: TGTGCCAGCAGCTTAGGGATTTGGGGAACCGGGGAGCTGTTTTTT

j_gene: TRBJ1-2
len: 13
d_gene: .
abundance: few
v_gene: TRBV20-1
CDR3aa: CSASSRGNYGYTF
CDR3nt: TGCAGTGCTAGTAGCAGGGGAAACTATGGCTACACCTTC

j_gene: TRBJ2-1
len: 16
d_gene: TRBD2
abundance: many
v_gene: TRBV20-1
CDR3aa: CSARDLASGSSYEQFF
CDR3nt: TGCAGTGCTAGAGATCTAGCGAGCGGGAGTAGTTATGAGCAGTTCTTC

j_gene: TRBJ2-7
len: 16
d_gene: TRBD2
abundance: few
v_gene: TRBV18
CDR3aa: CASSPPASGREYEQYF
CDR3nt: TGTGCCAGCTCACCACCAGCTAGCGGGAGAGAGTACGAGCAGTACTTC

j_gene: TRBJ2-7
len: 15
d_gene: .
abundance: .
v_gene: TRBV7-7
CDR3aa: CASSFRDGLSYEQYF
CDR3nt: TGTGCTAGCAGCTTCAGGGACGGCTTGTCCTACGAGCAGTACTTC

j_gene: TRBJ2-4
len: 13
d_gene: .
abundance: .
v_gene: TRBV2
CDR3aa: CASSARRDNIQYF
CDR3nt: TGTGCCAGCAGCGCCCGCAGAGATAACATTCAGTACTTC

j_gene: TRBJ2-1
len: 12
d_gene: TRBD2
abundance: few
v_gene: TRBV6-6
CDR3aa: CASSYSAGRTFF
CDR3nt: TGTGCCAGCAGTTACTCGGCCGGGAGGACGTTCTTC

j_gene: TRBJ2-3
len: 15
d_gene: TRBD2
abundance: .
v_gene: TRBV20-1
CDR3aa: CSAGNPGLDTDTQYF
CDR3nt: TGCAGTGCTGGAAACCCGGGACTAGACACAGATACGCAGTATTTT

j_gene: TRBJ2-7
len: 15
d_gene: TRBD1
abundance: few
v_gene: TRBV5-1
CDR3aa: CASSLRDGTGKKQYF
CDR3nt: TGCGCCAGCAGCCTTCGGGACGGGACAGGGAAGAAGCAGTACTTC

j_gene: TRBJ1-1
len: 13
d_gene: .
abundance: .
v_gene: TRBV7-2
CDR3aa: CASSLVPGVEAFF
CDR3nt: TGTGCCAGCAGCTTAGTCCCCGGGGTTGAAGCTTTCTTT

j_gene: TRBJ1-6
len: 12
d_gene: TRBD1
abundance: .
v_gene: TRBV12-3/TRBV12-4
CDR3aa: CASSDRVSPLHF
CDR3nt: TGTGCCAGCAGTGACAGGGTTTCACCCCTCCACTTT

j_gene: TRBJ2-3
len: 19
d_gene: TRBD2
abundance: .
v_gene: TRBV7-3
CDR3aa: CASRLTPGLAGRSTDTQYF
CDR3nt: TGTGCCAGCAGACTTACTCCGGGACTAGCGGGAAGATCCACAGATACGCAGTATTTT

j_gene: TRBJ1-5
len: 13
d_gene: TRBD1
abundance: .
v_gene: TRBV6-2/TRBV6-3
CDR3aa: CASGTGVNQPQHF
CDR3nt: TGTGCCAGCGGGACAGGGGTCAATCAGCCCCAGCATTTT

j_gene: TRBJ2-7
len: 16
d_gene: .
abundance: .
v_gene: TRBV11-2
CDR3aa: CASSGTDYPENYEQYF
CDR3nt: TGTGCCAGCAGCGGAACTGACTACCCTGAGAACTACGAGCAGTACTTC

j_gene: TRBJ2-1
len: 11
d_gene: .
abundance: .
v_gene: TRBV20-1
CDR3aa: CSGAGTNEQFF
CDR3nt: TGCAGTGGAGCCGGGACTAATGAGCAGTTCTTC

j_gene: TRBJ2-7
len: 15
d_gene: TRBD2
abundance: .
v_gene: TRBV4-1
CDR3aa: CASSPLGGGSYEQYF
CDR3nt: TGCGCCAGCAGCCCCTTGGGGGGGGGAAGCTACGAGCAGTACTTC

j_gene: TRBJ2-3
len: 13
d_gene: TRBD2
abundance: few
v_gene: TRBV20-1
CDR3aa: CTQAGVGTDTQYF
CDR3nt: TGCACCCAAGCGGGAGTGGGGACAGATACGCAGTATTTT

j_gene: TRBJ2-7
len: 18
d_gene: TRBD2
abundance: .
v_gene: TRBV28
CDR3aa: CASRSLAGGPSPTYEQYF
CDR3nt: TGTGCCAGCAGATCGCTAGCGGGAGGGCCTTCGCCCACCTACGAGCAGTACTTC

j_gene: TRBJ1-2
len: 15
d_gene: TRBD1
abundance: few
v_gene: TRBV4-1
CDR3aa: CASSLSRDSYYGYTF
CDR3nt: TGCGCCAGCAGCCTCTCCCGGGACAGCTATTATGGCTACACCTTC

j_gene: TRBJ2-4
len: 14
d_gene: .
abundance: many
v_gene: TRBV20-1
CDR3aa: CSAREISGENIQYF
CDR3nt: TGCAGTGCTAGAGAAATCTCGGGGGAGAACATTCAGTACTTC

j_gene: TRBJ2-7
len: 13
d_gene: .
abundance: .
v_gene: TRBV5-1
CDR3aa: CASQEGFTNEQYF
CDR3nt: TGCGCCAGCCAGGAGGGGTTCACCAATGAGCAGTACTTC

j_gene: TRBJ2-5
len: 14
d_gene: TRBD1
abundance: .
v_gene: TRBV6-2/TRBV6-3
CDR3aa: CASSWDSPPETQYF
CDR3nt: TGTGCCAGCAGTTGGGACAGCCCCCCGGAGACCCAGTACTTC

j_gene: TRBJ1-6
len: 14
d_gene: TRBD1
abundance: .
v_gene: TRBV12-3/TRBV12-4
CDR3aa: CASSFTGDISPLHF
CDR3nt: TGTGCCAGCAGTTTCACAGGGGATATCTCACCCCTCCACTTT

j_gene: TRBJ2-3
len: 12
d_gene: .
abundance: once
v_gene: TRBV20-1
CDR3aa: CSAHFTNGKKYF
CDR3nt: TGCAGTGCTCATTTCACTAACGGGAAGAAGTATTTT

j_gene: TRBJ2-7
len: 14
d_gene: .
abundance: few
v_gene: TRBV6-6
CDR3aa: CASQTSTPSYEQYF
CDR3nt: TGTGCCAGCCAAACTAGCACTCCCTCCTACGAGCAGTACTTC

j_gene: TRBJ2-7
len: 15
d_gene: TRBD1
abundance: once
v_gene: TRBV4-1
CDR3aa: CASSQTQDRDYEQYF
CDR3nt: TGCGCCAGCAGCCAGACACAAGACAGGGACTACGAGCAGTACTTC

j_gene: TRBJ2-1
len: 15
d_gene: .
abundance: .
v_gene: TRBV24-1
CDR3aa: CATSDPRGDNNEQFF
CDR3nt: TGTGCCACCAGTGACCCCAGGGGGGATAACAATGAGCAGTTCTTC

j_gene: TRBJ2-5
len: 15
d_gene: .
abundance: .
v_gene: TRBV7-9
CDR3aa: CASSGQEGFSNEQYF
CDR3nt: TGTGCCAGCAGCGGTCAGGAGGGGTTTTCCAATGAGCAGTACTTC

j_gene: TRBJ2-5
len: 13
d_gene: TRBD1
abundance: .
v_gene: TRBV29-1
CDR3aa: CSVGDREGETQYF
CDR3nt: TGCAGCGTGGGGGACAGGGAAGGAGAGACCCAGTACTTC

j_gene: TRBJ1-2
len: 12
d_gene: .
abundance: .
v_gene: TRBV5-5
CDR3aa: CASSPTYYGYTF
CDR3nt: TGTGCCAGCAGCCCGACCTATTATGGCTACACCTTC

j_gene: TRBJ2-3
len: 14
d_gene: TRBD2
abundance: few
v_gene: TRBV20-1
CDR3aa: CRPSGRISTDTQYF
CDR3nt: TGCAGGCCTAGCGGGAGGATAAGCACAGATACGCAGTATTTT

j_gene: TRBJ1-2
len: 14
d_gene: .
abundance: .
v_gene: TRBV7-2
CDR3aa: CASSLDPGHYGYTF
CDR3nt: TGTGCCAGCAGCCTCGACCCCGGCCACTATGGCTACACCTTC

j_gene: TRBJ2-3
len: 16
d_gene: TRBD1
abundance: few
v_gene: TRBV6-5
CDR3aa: CASSNSGTGTTDTQYF
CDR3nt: TGTGCCAGCAGTAACTCCGGGACAGGGACCACAGATACGCAGTATTTT

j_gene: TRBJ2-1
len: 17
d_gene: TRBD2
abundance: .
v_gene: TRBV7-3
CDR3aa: CASSFTLGSGNRNEQFF
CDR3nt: TGTGCCAGCAGCTTCACCCTGGGTAGCGGGAACCGGAATGAGCAGTTCTTC

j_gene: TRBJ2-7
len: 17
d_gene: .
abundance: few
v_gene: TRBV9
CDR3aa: CASSVTGGAENTYEQYF
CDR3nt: TGTGCCAGCAGCGTAACTGGGGGGGCAGAAAATACCTACGAGCAGTACTTC

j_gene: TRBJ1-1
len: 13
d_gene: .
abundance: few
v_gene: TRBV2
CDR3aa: CASSAIENTEAFF
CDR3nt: TGTGCCAGCAGCGCCATCGAGAACACTGAAGCTTTCTTT

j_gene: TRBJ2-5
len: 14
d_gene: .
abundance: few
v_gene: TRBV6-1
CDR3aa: CASSEAWGQETQYF
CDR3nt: TGTGCCAGCAGTGAAGCCTGGGGACAAGAGACCCAGTACTTC

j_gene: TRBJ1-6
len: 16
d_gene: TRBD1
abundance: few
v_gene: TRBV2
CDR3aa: CASKGQPSSYNSPLHF
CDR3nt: TGTGCCAGCAAGGGACAGCCGAGCTCCTATAATTCACCCCTCCACTTT

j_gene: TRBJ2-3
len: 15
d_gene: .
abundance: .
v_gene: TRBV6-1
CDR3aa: CASSDIGGVPDTQYF
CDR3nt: TGTGCCAGCAGTGATATTGGCGGGGTGCCAGATACGCAGTATTTT

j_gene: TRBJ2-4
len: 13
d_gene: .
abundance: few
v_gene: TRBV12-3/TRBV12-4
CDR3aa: CASSFGQGNIQYF
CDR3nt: TGTGCCAGCAGTTTCGGCCAGGGGAACATTCAGTACTTC

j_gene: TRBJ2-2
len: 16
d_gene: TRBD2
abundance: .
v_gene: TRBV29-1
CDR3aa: CSVVVSGGRDAGELFF
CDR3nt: TGCAGCGTTGTTGTGAGCGGCGGGAGGGACGCCGGGGAGCTGTTTTTT

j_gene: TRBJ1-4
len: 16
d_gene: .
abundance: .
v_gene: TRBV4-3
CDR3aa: CASSPHLGGGNEKLFF
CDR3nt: TGCGCCAGCAGCCCCCATTTGGGGGGTGGGAATGAAAAACTGTTTTTT

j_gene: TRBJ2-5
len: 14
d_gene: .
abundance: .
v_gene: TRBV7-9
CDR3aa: CASSLVTKGETQYF
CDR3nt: TGTGCCAGCAGCTTAGTCACCAAGGGGGAGACCCAGTACTTC